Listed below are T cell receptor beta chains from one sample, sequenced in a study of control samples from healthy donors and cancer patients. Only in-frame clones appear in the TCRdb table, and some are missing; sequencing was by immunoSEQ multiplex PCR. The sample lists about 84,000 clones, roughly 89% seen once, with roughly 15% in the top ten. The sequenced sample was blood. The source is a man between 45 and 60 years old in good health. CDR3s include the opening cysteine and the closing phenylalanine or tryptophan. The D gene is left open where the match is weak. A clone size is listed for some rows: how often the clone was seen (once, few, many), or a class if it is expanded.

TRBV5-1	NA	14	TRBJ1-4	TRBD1	TGCGCCAGCAGCACAGGGGCCACTAATGAAAAACTGTTTTTT	CASSTGATNEKLFF
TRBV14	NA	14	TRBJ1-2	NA	TGTGCCAGCAGCTCTCGTCAAGGGGCTCGAGGCTACACCTTC	CASSSRQGARGYTF
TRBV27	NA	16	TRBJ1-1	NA	TGTGCCAGCAGTCCATGGACAGCGATTATGAACACTGAAGCTTTCTTT	CASSPWTAIMNTEAFF
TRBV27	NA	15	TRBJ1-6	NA	TGTGCCAGCACCCCGGGGAGCTCCTATAATTCACCCCTCCACTTT	CASTPGSSYNSPLHF
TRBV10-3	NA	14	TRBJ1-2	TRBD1	TGTGCCATCAGTCTTAGTGGCAGGGGGCATGGCTACACCTTC	CAISLSGRGHGYTF
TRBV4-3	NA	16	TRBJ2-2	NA	TGCGCCAGCAGCCAAGGGCGAAACAGGGCCACCGGGGAGCTGTTTTTT	CASSQGRNRATGELFF
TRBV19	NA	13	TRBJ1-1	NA	TGTGCCAGTAGTATAGGGATGAACACTGAAGCTTTCTTT	CASSIGMNTEAFF
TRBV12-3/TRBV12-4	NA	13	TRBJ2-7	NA	TGTGCCAGCAGTTACAAGGGCAGGGTCGAGCAGTACTTC	CASSYKGRVEQYF
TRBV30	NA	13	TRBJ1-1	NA	TGTGCCTGGAGTGAGACAACGACAGGAGATGCTTTCTTT	CAWSETTTGDAFF
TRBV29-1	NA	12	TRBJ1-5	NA	TGCAGCGTTGAGATTCGTTTGGGAACCCAGCATTTT	CSVEIRLGTQHF
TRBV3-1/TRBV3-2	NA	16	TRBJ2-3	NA	TGTGCCAGCAGCCAATGGGAGCAGGGCGGGACAGATACGCAGTATTTT	CASSQWEQGGTDTQYF
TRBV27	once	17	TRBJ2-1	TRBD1	TGTGCCAGCAGTTTACGGGACAGGGGGCTATTGAAGAATGAGCAGTTCTTC	CASSLRDRGLLKNEQFF
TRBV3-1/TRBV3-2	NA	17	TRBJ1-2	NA	TGTGCCAGCAGCCCTGGGGGGGAGGGTGAGGCTAACTATGGCTACACCTTC	CASSPGGEGEANYGYTF
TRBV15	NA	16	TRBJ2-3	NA	TGTGCCACCAGCAGAGAAGGTAGCGGTAACACAGATACGCAGTATTTT	CATSREGSGNTDTQYF
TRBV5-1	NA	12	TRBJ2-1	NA	TGCGCCAGCAGGGACAACTTAAATGAGCAGTTCTTC	CASRDNLNEQFF
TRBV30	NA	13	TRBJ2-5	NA	TGTGCCGCCGCAGGGGGGGGCCAAGAGACCCAGTACTTC	CAAAGGGQETQYF
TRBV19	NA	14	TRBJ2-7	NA	TGTGCCAGTAGTATAGCAGCGGGTAACTACGAGCAGTACTTC	CASSIAAGNYEQYF
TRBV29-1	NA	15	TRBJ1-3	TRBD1	TGCAGCGTTGAAGGGGACAGGGGGTGGGGAAACACCATATATTTT	CSVEGDRGWGNTIYF
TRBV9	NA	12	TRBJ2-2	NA	TGTGCCAGCAGCGTAGACACCGGGGAGCTGTTTTTT	CASSVDTGELFF
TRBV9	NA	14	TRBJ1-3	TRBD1	TGTGCCAGCAGCGCACAGGGGTCTGGAAACACCATATATTTT	CASSAQGSGNTIYF
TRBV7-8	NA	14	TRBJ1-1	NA	TGTGCCAGCAGTTCCCGACGGCTGAACACTGAAGCTTTCTTT	CASSSRRLNTEAFF
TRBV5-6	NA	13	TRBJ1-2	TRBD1	TGTGCCAGCAGCTCGGGACAGCAATATGGCTACACCTTC	CASSSGQQYGYTF
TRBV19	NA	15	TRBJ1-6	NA	TGTGCCAGTAGTATAGGCGTATCCTATAATTCACCCCTCCACTTT	CASSIGVSYNSPLHF
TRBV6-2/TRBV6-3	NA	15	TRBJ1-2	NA	TGTGCCAGCAGTTACTCAGGGAGTTTAAATGGAGGCTACACCTTC	CASSYSGSLNGGYTF
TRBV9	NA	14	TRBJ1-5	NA	TGTGCCAGCAGCGGGCCATATAGCAATCAGCCCCAGCATTTT	CASSGPYSNQPQHF
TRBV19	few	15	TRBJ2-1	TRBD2	TGTGCCAGTAGTATAGCGGGGGGGTCATACAATGAGCAGTTCTTC	CASSIAGGSYNEQFF
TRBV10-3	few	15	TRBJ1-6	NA	TGTGCCACCCGGGACACTGGCTCCTATAATTCACCCCTCCACTTT	CATRDTGSYNSPLHF
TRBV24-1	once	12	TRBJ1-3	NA	TGTGCCACCAGTGAGCACGGAAACACCATATATTTT	CATSEHGNTIYF
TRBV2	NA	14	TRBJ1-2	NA	TGTGCCAGCAACCCGGACAGACCTAACTATGGCTACACCTTC	CASNPDRPNYGYTF
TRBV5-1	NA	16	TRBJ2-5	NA	TGCGCCAGCAGCCAAACCGCGGCAGGTGATCGAGAGACCCAGTACTTC	CASSQTAAGDRETQYF
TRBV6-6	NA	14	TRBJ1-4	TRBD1	TGTGCCAGCACTACAGGGGGAACTAATGAAAAACTGTTTTTT	CASTTGGTNEKLFF
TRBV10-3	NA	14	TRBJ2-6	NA	TGTGCCATCAGGGCGGGGCCTGGGGCCAACGTCCTGACTTTC	CAIRAGPGANVLTF
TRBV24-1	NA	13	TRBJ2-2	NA	TGTGCCTCCCGGGAACGGGGGACCGGGGAGCTGTTTTTT	CASRERGTGELFF
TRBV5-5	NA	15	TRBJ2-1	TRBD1	TGTGCCAGCAGCCCCGGACAGGGCACCTACAATGAGCAGTTCTTC	CASSPGQGTYNEQFF
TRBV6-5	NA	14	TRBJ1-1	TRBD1	TGTGCCAGCAGTAGTACAGGGGTCATTATTGAAGCTTTCTTT	CASSSTGVIIEAFF
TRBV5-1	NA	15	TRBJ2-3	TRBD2	TGCGCCAGCAGCTTAGACGGGGGGGCAACAGATACGCAGTATTTT	CASSLDGGATDTQYF
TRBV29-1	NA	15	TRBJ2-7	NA	TGCAGCGTTGAAGTGAGGACAGAGTACCCCTACGAGCAGTACTTC	CSVEVRTEYPYEQYF
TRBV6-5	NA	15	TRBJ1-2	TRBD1	TGTGCCAGCAGTTACTCCAACAGGGGCGGAGGTGGCTACACCTTC	CASSYSNRGGGGYTF
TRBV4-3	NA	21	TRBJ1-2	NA	TGCGCCAGCAGCCCAAAGGGGTACAGATCTCACCGGGCCACCATTAACTATGGCTACACCTTC	CASSPKGYRSHRATINYGYTF
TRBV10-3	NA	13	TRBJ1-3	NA	TGTGCCATCAGTGAGTCGCTTGGAAACACCATATATTTT	CAISESLGNTIYF
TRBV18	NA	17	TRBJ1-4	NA	TGTGCCAGCTCACTCCAACGGGACGGAGGTTCGCGGGAAAAACTGTTTTTT	CASSLQRDGGSREKLFF
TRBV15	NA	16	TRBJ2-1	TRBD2	TGTGCCACCAGCTCAGCGGGGGTTAACCGATACAATGAGCAGTTCTTC	CATSSAGVNRYNEQFF
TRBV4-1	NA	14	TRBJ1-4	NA	TGCGCCAGCAGCCAAGGCGCAGGGAATGAAAAACTGTTTTTT	CASSQGAGNEKLFF
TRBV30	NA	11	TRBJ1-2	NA	TGTGCCTGGAGTTTACTTGCTGGCTACACCTTC	CAWSLLAGYTF
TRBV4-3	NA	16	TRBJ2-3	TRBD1	TGCGCCAGCAGCCAAGTCCCAGGGGGCGCGGTGGATACGCAGTATTTT	CASSQVPGGAVDTQYF
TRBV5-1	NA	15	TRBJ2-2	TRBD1	TGCGCCAGCACCGACAGGGTACAGAACACCGGGGAGCTGTTTTTT	CASTDRVQNTGELFF
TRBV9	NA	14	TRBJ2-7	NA	TGTGCCAGCAGCCTCGACCCGACAGCCTACGAGCAGTACTTC	CASSLDPTAYEQYF
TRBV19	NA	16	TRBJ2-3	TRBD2	TGTGCCAGTAAAGCAGCGGGGGTCTATAGCACAGATACGCAGTATTTT	CASKAAGVYSTDTQYF
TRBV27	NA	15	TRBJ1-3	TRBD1	TGTGCCAGCAGCGAGACAGGGGTTGGTGGAAACACCATATATTTT	CASSETGVGGNTIYF
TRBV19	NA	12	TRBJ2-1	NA	TGTGCCAGTAGTATAGAAGGTACTAGCCCGTTCTTC	CASSIEGTSPFF
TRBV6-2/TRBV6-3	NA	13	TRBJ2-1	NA	TGTGCCAGCAGTTACTGGGGGTACAATGAGCAGTTCTTC	CASSYWGYNEQFF
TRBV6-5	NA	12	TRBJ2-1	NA	TGTGCCAGCAGCTGGGCAGTAGGTGAGCAGTTCTTC	CASSWAVGEQFF
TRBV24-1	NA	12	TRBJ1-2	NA	TGTGCCACCAGTGATCAGACGGGCGGCTACACCTTC	CATSDQTGGYTF
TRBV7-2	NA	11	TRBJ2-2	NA	TGTGCCAGCAGCTTAAATGGCCCGCTGTTTTTT	CASSLNGPLFF
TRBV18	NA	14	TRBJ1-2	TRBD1	TGTGCCAGCTCCCCCTCAAGGGGGCCGGAGGGCTACACCTTC	CASSPSRGPEGYTF
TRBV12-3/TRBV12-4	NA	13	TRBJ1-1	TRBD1	TGTGCCAGCAGAAAGGACAGGGGCACTGAAGCTTTCTTT	CASRKDRGTEAFF
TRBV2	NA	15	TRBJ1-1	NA	TGTGCCAGCATGAAAACCTCGACTGTGAACACTGAAGCTTTCTTT	CASMKTSTVNTEAFF
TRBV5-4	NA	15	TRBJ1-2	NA	TGTGCCAGCAGCCTCCCGCCCGGGGGCGTCGGTGGCTACACCTTC	CASSLPPGGVGGYTF
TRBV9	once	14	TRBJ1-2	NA	TGTGCCAGCAGCGGATCTGGGGCGGCGGGGTACAGGACCTTC	CASSGSGAAGYRTF